The 19 T cell receptor beta chains below come from one sample, sequenced in a study of vaccination and CD4 T cells after COVID-19. No antigen has been assigned to these receptors. Sequencing of cultured CD4+ T cell DNA used the Oncomine TCR Beta short-read assay. One entry per CDR3 protein results from TCRdb running MiXCR on the PCR reads. The sample has more than 9,000 distinct CDR3 sequences, approximately 83% seen once; the top ten hold under 13%. The treatment here: roughly 11-day PBMC culture with coronavirus spike peptide pools or control peptides (ViraFEST assay). Input material: CD4+ T cells from blood, cultured in vitro. All receptors come from a human donor who had recovered from COVID-19.

V gene TRBV2 combines with J gene TRBJ1-6; D is undetermined. CDR3 size: 13 residues. Germline V CDR1 and CDR2: SNHLY, FYNNEI. The V gene lost 10 bases and the J gene lost 9 bases, with 16 bases spanning the gap. Here the CDR3 reads CATNRAEGSPLHF. The CDR3 nucleotides read TGTGCCACCAACCGGGCAGAGGGTTCACCCCTCCACTTT.

This clonotype was detected once. The chain uses TRBV12-3 or TRBV12-4 and TRBJ1-5; D may be TRBD1 (5 bases). V was cut by 0 bases and J by 4 bases, with 13 bases left in between. The CDR3 has 16 residues. The CDR3 sequence is CASSLAPRVGNQPQHF. CDR3 coding DNA: TGTGCCAGCAGTTTAGCCCCCAGGGTGGGTAATCAGCCCCAGCATTTT.

V gene TRBV7-9 combines with J gene TRBJ1-2, with 7 bases identical to TRBD1. With 0 bases clipped from V and 3 bases from J, the junction kept 10 bases outside the gene matches. Germline loops: CDR1 SEHNR, CDR2 FQNEAQ (reference sequence). CDR3 length equals 17 residues. CDR3 region: CASSLAPGNRGDYGYTF. The CDR3 DNA reads TGTGCCAGCAGCTTAGCTCCCGGGAACAGGGGTGACTATGGCTACACCTTC.

The rearrangement joins TRBV6-1 to TRBJ2-2; 7 nucleotides match TRBD1. After removal of 5 bases from V and 7 bases from J, the junction contained 7 bases not matched to a gene. The CDR3 length is 14 residues. The germline V gene encodes CDR1 MNHNS and CDR2 SASEGT. The CDR3 spells CASSNGQVHGELFF. DNA for the CDR3: TGTGCCAGCAGTAACGGACAGGTACACGGGGAGCTGTTTTTT.

This chain connects TRBV7-2 to TRBJ1-6; D gene unclear. V gave up 7 bases and J gave up 5 bases, with 12 bases separating them. Germline CDR1 and CDR2: SGHTA and FQGNSA. The CDR3 contains 14 residues. The CDR3 loop is CASNRVADNSPLHF. Written as DNA, the CDR3 is TGTGCCAGCAACCGAGTAGCCGATAATTCACCCCTCCACTTT.

This chain uses TRBV5-1 with TRBJ1-1; TRBD1 matches at 8 bases. V lost 1 base, J lost 3 bases, and 2 bases stayed unmatched. The CDR3 has 14 residues. Germline V gene sequence: CDR1 SGHRS, CDR2 YFSETQ. CDR3 bases: TGCGCCAGCAGCTTGAAGACAGGGGACACTGAAGCTTTCTTT. Translation: CASSLKTGDTEAFF.

The chain carries TRBV27 and TRBJ1-5; D uncertain. The CDR3 sequence is 13 residues long. Germline CDR1 is MNHEY and CDR2 is SMNVEV (reference sequence). The germline V and J ends were trimmed by 3 bases and 3 bases, with 6 bases remaining between them. The CDR3 protein is CASSFQVNQPQHF. The CDR3 DNA reads as TGTGCCAGCAGTTTCCAGGTCAATCAGCCCCAGCATTTT.

This chain connects TRBV20-1 to TRBJ1-6; 10 nucleotides match TRBD1. This CDR3 region has 16 residues. Germline CDR1 is DFQATT and CDR2 is SNEGSKA (reference sequence). Trimming at V came to 5 bases and at J to 0 bases, leaving 4 bases not matched to a gene. CDR3 bases: TGCAGTGCTCGGGACAGGGGAAACTCCTATAATTCACCCCTCCACTTT. Its protein is CSARDRGNSYNSPLHF.

The J gene is TRBJ2-1, the V gene TRBV12-3 or TRBV12-4; D may be TRBD2 (5 bases). Trimming stripped 3 bases from V and 2 bases from J, with 11 bases between. The CDR3 has 15 amino acids. The CDR3 sequence: CASSLRAEAYNEQFF. The CDR3, as DNA: TGTGCCAGCAGTTTGAGAGCGGAGGCCTACAATGAGCAGTTCTTC.

V and J are TRBV5-4 and TRBJ1-1, with TRBD1 as a possible D gene (6 bases). With 1 base removed from V and 3 bases from J, the gap between germline ends came to 10 bases. The CDR3 consists of 14 residues. Germline-derived CDR1 and CDR2 are SGHNT and YYREEE (reference sequence). CDR3 amino acids: CASSLMTGDTEAFF. In DNA form, the CDR3 reads TGTGCCAGCAGCTTGATGACAGGAGACACTGAAGCTTTCTTT.

The chain is built from TRBV9 and TRBJ1-1; D not certain. The CDR3 has 14 amino acids. Germline V CDR1 and CDR2: SGDLS, YYNGEE. The V end lost 2 bases, the J end lost 2 bases, and 10 bases lay between the germline ends. Written as DNA, the CDR3 is TGTGCCAGCAGCGTGGCTTGGCTAAACACTGAAGCTTTCTTT. Translating it yields CASSVAWLNTEAFF.

This clonotype was recorded once. The V and J genes are TRBV7-8 and TRBJ1-1, with 8 bases fitting TRBD1. Germline-derived CDR1 and CDR2 are SGHVS and FQNEAQ. The V segment lost 1 base and the J segment 1 base; nucleotides outside the gene matches: 11. This CDR3 contains 18 residues. The CDR3 nucleotides are TGTGCCAGCAGCTTAGACCCCTGGACAGGGAAACCGAACACTGAAGCTTTCTTT. Residues: CASSLDPWTGKPNTEAFF.

V and J are TRBV28 and TRBJ1-5, with D possibly being TRBD1 (6 bases). The CDR3 is made up of 13 amino acids. The germline V and J ends were trimmed by 6 bases and 4 bases, with 10 bases remaining between them. Germline V CDR1 and CDR2: MDHEN, SYDVKM. The CDR3 protein is CASRTTGNQPQHF. DNA of the CDR3: TGTGCCAGCAGAACAACAGGGAATCAGCCCCAGCATTTT.

This rearrangement joins TRBV5-1 to TRBJ2-7, with D possibly TRBD2 on 6 matching bases. Germline assignment: CDR1 SGHRS and CDR2 YFSETQ. CDR3 length: 16 residues. The ends were cut back, 4 bases at V and 5 bases at J, with 22 bases in the middle. The CDR3 reads CASSPRGAGFENEQYF. For the CDR3, the DNA is TGCGCCAGCAGCCCCCGTGGTGCGGGGTTCGAAAACGAGCAGTACTTC.

This clonotype was counted between two and nine times. V gene TRBV11-3 combines with J gene TRBJ1-2, with D unresolved. CDR1 is SGHNT, CDR2 YENEEA, per germline. Trimming stripped 2 bases from V and 8 bases from J, with 12 bases between. This CDR3 is 13 amino acids long. The CDR3 DNA reads TGTGCCAGCAGCTTATACGGAGCCCGCGGCTACACCTTC. Translated: CASSLYGARGYTF.

The chain is built from TRBV7-3 and TRBJ1-2; no definite D call. The ends were cut back, 2 bases at V and 3 bases at J, with 22 bases in the middle. This CDR3 has 18 residues. From germline, CDR1 is SGHTA and CDR2 FQGTGA. CDR3 sequence (DNA): TGTGCCAGCAGCTTAGCGGTCCCCCTAAGAGGGATAGACTATGGCTACACCTTC. Its protein is CASSLAVPLRGIDYGYTF. Based on the CDR3 plus reference TRBV7-3 and TRBJ1-2, the full variable domain is GAGVSQTPSNKVTEKGKYVELRCDPISGHTALYWYRQSLGQGPEFLIYFQGTGAADDSGLPNDRFFAVRPEGSVSTLKIQRTERGDSAVYLCASSLAVPLRGIDYGYTFGSGTRLTVV.

The V gene is TRBV15, the J gene TRBJ2-5, with D uncertain. Germline assignment: CDR1 LNHNV and CDR2 YYDKDF (reference sequence). The CDR3 loop spans 14 amino acids. The V gene lost 0 bases and the J gene lost 5 bases, with 10 bases spanning the gap. CDR3 sequence (DNA): TGTGCCACCAGCAGAGATAATGGATGGGAGACCCAGTACTTC. It codes for CATSRDNGWETQYF.

The chain carries TRBV11-3 and TRBJ1-3, with no clear D. Germline CDR1 and CDR2: SGHNT and YENEEA. Trimming cost V 4 bases and J 0 bases, with 10 bases left between them. CDR3 length: 15 amino acids. Written as DNA, the CDR3 is TGTGCCAGCAGCTCAAGACACCTCTCTGGAAACACCATATATTTT. Translation gives CASSSRHLSGNTIYF.

The chain links TRBV6-1 to TRBJ2-6; D gene unclear. This CDR3 region has 15 residues. The ends were cut back, 5 bases at V and 1 base at J, with 9 bases in the middle. Per germline, CDR1 MNHNS and CDR2 SASEGT. In DNA, the CDR3 is TGTGCCAGCAGTCCATTATTGTCTGGGGCCAACGTCCTGACTTTC. Translated: CASSPLLSGANVLTF.